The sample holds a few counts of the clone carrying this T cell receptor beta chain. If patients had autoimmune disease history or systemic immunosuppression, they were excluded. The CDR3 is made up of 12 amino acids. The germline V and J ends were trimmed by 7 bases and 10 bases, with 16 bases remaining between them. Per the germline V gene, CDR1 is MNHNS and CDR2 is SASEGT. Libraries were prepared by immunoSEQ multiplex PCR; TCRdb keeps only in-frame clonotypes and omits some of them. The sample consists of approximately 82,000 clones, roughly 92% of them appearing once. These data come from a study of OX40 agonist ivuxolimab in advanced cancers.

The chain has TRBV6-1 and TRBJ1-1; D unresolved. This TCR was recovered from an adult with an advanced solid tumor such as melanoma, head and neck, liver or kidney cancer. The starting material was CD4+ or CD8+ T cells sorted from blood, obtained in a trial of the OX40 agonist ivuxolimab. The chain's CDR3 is CASTLEASGAFF. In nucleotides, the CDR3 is TGTGCCAGCACCCTAGAGGCCTCGGGAGCTTTCTTT.